A selection of T cell receptor beta chains follows, all from one sample in a study of human T cells and chemical hapten exposure. TCRdb independently ran MiXCR on the RACE reads; one entry per CDR3 protein. The table includes 82,000 or so distinct CDR3 sequences, 13% detected once. The specimen comprised whole blood, sampled in connection with sensitization to the hapten diphenylcyclopropenone (DPC). The source is a woman aged 45-60 years with alopecia areata. Some clones in this sample may be carry-over from other donors' samples. The CDR3 runs from the conserved cysteine through the conserved F or W. Fields, in order: clone size, D gene, J gene, V gene, CDR3 DNA, CDR3 protein. D genes are given only for firm matches. Clone sizes are given selectively: once, few, many, or a class where the clone is expanded.

many	TRBD1	TRBJ2-2	TRBV7-6	TGTGCCAGCAGCTCTCAGGGGGCCGGGGAGCTGTTTTTT	CASSSQGAGELFF
.	TRBD1	TRBJ1-1	TRBV20-1	TGCAGTGCTAGGATACCCGGGACAGGGCCCACTGAAGCTTTCTTT	CSARIPGTGPTEAFF
.	.	TRBJ2-2	TRBV5-6	TGTGCCAGCAGGCCGGTGAACACCGGGGAGCTGTTTTTT	CASRPVNTGELFF
few	.	TRBJ2-5	TRBV3-1	TGTGCCAGCAGCCTAACAGCGGGACAGGAGACCCAGTACTTC	CASSLTAGQETQYF
few	TRBD1	TRBJ2-1	TRBV11-3	TGTGCCAGCAGCCGGACAGGGGGATGGGAGCAGTTCTTC	CASSRTGGWEQFF
many	TRBD1	TRBJ1-5	TRBV19	TGTGCCAGTAGACCCACAGGGGATTATCAGCCCCAGCATTTT	CASRPTGDYQPQHF
.	.	TRBJ2-1	TRBV6-1	TGTGCCAGCAGTGAGAGCGGGCGCTACAATGAGCAGTTCTTC	CASSESGRYNEQFF
many	TRBD2	TRBJ2-1	TRBV5-1	TGCGCCAGCAGCTTGGAGGGCACCATAGCGGGAGGCCTGAGGAATGAGCAGTTCTTC	CASSLEGTIAGGLRNEQFF
few	TRBD2	TRBJ2-3	TRBV3-1	TGTGCCAGCAGCCAATTAGCGGGAGATACGCAGTATTTT	CASSQLAGDTQYF
many	.	TRBJ2-5	TRBV7-6	TGTGCCAGCAGCTTCCGGCGACAAGAGACCCAGTACTTC	CASSFRRQETQYF
few	TRBD2	TRBJ2-1	TRBV18	TGTGCCAGCTCACCTAAGGCGGGAGGGCTCACCTACAATGAGCAGTTCTTC	CASSPKAGGLTYNEQFF
many	TRBD1	TRBJ2-1	TRBV7-6	TGTGCCAGCAGCTTAGTGCCATGGCAGGGGGCCTTGATCTACAATGAGCAGTTCTTC	CASSLVPWQGALIYNEQFF
.	TRBD2	TRBJ2-1	TRBV20-1	TGCAGTGCTAGAGCGGTAGCGGGAGCGCACAATGAGCAGTTCTTC	CSARAVAGAHNEQFF
many	.	TRBJ2-1	TRBV7-2	TGTGCCAGCAGCCCATCATACTACAATGAGCAGTTCTTC	CASSPSYYNEQFF
many	.	TRBJ2-1	TRBV7-2	TGTGCCAGCAGCTTAACGATCGGCGGGGCCTACAATGAGCAGTTCTTC	CASSLTIGGAYNEQFF
.	TRBD1	TRBJ2-5	TRBV20-1	TGCAGTGCTAAATCGGGACAGGGGGTAGGAGAGACCCAGTACTTC	CSAKSGQGVGETQYF
few	.	TRBJ1-5	TRBV6-1	TGTGCCAGCACCCGCCCGGGGTCGCCCCAGCATTTT	CASTRPGSPQHF
many	.	TRBJ2-7	TRBV5-5	TGTGCCAGCAGCCTCAGCGACTACCTCGAGCAGTACTTC	CASSLSDYLEQYF
.	TRBD1	TRBJ2-5	TRBV24-1	TGTGCCACCAGTGACCCGAAGGGACAGCAAGAGACCCAGTACTTC	CATSDPKGQQETQYF
few	.	TRBJ2-3	TRBV9	TGTGCCAGCAGCGTACTGGCGGGCCCATCTTACGGGAGCACAGATACGCAGTATTTT	CASSVLAGPSYGSTDTQYF
.	.	TRBJ2-7	TRBV20-1	TGCAGTGCTGGAATAAACGAGCAGTACTTC	CSAGINEQYF
many	.	TRBJ1-1	TRBV6-2/TRBV6-3	TGTGCCAGCAGTTACGGCCGGACTGAAGCTTTCTTT	CASSYGRTEAFF
.	TRBD2	TRBJ2-3	TRBV25-1	TGTGCCAGCAGTGAAACCCGAGCTAGCGGGAGGGCAGATACGCAGTATTTT	CASSETRASGRADTQYF
.	.	TRBJ2-1	TRBV2	TGTGCCAGCAGTGCAACACACAATGAGCAGTTCTTC	CASSATHNEQFF
few	TRBD2	TRBJ2-2	TRBV11-2	TGTGCCAGCAGCTTAAGCCTAGCGGGATCTGGCGGGGAGCTGTTTTTT	CASSLSLAGSGGELFF
few	.	TRBJ2-3	TRBV20-1	TGCAGTGCCTCCTTAGGAGGGCGAGCTAGCACAGATACGCAGTATTTT	CSASLGGRASTDTQYF
.	.	TRBJ1-1	TRBV15	TGTGCCACCAGCTCCGATCTTGGGGGGCAGGGCCCAGCTTTCTTT	CATSSDLGGQGPAFF
few	TRBD2	TRBJ2-7	TRBV5-1	TGCGCCAGCAGCTTGGGACTAGCGTACAGCTCCTACGAGCAGTACTTC	CASSLGLAYSSYEQYF
many	TRBD1	TRBJ1-1	TRBV7-9	TGTGCCAGCACACCGCCGACAGGGGTCACTGAAGCTTTCTTT	CASTPPTGVTEAFF
.	.	TRBJ2-4	TRBV19	TGTGCCAGTAGTATAGATCAAAGAGGGTCCAACATTCAGTACTTC	CASSIDQRGSNIQYF
.	.	TRBJ1-1	TRBV7-9	TGTGCCAGCAGCTTAGAGAGGGGGGTGAACACTGAAGCTTTCTTT	CASSLERGVNTEAFF
.	.	TRBJ2-3	TRBV20-1	TGCAGTGCCCCTCGTAGTGGCACAGATACGCAGTATTTT	CSAPRSGTDTQYF
many	.	TRBJ2-5	TRBV3-1	TGTGCCAGCAGCCAAGGGCCAACCCAAGAGACCCAGTACTTC	CASSQGPTQETQYF
.	TRBD2	TRBJ2-1	TRBV30	TGTGCCTGGCACGGGAGGGCCATGAGGAATGAGCAGTTCTTC	CAWHGRAMRNEQFF
few	.	TRBJ2-2	TRBV11-2	TGTGCCAGCAGCTTGCTAAGGACCGGGGAGCTGTTTTTT	CASSLLRTGELFF
few	TRBD2	TRBJ2-3	TRBV23-1	TGCGCCAGCAGTCCCATGGGAGGGGATACGCAGTATTTT	CASSPMGGDTQYF